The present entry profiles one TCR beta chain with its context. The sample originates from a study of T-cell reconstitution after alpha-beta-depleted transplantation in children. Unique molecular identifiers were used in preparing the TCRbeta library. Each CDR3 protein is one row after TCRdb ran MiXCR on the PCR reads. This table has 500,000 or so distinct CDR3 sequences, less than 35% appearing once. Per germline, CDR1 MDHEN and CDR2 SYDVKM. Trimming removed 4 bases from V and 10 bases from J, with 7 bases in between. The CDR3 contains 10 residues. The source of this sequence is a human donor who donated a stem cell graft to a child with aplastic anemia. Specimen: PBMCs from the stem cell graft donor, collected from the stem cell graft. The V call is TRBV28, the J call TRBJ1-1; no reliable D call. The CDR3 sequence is CASSSRRAFF. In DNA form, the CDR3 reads TGTGCCAGCAGTTCTCGAAGAGCTTTCTTT.